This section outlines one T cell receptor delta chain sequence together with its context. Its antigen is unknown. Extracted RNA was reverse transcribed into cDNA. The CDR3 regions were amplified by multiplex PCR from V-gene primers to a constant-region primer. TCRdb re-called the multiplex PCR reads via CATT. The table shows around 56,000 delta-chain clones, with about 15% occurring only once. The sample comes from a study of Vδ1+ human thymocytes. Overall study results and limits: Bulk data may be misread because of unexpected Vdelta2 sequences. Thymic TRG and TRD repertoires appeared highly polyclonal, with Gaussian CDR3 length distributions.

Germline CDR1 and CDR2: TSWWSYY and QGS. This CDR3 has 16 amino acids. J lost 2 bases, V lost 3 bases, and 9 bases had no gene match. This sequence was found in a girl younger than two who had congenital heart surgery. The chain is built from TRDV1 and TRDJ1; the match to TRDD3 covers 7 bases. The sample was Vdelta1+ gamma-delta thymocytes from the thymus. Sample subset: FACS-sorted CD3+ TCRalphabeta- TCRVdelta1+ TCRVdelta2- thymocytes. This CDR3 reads CALGDPRGIETDKLIF. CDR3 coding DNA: TGTGCTCTTGGGGACCCAAGGGGGATTGAAACCGATAAACTCATCTTT.